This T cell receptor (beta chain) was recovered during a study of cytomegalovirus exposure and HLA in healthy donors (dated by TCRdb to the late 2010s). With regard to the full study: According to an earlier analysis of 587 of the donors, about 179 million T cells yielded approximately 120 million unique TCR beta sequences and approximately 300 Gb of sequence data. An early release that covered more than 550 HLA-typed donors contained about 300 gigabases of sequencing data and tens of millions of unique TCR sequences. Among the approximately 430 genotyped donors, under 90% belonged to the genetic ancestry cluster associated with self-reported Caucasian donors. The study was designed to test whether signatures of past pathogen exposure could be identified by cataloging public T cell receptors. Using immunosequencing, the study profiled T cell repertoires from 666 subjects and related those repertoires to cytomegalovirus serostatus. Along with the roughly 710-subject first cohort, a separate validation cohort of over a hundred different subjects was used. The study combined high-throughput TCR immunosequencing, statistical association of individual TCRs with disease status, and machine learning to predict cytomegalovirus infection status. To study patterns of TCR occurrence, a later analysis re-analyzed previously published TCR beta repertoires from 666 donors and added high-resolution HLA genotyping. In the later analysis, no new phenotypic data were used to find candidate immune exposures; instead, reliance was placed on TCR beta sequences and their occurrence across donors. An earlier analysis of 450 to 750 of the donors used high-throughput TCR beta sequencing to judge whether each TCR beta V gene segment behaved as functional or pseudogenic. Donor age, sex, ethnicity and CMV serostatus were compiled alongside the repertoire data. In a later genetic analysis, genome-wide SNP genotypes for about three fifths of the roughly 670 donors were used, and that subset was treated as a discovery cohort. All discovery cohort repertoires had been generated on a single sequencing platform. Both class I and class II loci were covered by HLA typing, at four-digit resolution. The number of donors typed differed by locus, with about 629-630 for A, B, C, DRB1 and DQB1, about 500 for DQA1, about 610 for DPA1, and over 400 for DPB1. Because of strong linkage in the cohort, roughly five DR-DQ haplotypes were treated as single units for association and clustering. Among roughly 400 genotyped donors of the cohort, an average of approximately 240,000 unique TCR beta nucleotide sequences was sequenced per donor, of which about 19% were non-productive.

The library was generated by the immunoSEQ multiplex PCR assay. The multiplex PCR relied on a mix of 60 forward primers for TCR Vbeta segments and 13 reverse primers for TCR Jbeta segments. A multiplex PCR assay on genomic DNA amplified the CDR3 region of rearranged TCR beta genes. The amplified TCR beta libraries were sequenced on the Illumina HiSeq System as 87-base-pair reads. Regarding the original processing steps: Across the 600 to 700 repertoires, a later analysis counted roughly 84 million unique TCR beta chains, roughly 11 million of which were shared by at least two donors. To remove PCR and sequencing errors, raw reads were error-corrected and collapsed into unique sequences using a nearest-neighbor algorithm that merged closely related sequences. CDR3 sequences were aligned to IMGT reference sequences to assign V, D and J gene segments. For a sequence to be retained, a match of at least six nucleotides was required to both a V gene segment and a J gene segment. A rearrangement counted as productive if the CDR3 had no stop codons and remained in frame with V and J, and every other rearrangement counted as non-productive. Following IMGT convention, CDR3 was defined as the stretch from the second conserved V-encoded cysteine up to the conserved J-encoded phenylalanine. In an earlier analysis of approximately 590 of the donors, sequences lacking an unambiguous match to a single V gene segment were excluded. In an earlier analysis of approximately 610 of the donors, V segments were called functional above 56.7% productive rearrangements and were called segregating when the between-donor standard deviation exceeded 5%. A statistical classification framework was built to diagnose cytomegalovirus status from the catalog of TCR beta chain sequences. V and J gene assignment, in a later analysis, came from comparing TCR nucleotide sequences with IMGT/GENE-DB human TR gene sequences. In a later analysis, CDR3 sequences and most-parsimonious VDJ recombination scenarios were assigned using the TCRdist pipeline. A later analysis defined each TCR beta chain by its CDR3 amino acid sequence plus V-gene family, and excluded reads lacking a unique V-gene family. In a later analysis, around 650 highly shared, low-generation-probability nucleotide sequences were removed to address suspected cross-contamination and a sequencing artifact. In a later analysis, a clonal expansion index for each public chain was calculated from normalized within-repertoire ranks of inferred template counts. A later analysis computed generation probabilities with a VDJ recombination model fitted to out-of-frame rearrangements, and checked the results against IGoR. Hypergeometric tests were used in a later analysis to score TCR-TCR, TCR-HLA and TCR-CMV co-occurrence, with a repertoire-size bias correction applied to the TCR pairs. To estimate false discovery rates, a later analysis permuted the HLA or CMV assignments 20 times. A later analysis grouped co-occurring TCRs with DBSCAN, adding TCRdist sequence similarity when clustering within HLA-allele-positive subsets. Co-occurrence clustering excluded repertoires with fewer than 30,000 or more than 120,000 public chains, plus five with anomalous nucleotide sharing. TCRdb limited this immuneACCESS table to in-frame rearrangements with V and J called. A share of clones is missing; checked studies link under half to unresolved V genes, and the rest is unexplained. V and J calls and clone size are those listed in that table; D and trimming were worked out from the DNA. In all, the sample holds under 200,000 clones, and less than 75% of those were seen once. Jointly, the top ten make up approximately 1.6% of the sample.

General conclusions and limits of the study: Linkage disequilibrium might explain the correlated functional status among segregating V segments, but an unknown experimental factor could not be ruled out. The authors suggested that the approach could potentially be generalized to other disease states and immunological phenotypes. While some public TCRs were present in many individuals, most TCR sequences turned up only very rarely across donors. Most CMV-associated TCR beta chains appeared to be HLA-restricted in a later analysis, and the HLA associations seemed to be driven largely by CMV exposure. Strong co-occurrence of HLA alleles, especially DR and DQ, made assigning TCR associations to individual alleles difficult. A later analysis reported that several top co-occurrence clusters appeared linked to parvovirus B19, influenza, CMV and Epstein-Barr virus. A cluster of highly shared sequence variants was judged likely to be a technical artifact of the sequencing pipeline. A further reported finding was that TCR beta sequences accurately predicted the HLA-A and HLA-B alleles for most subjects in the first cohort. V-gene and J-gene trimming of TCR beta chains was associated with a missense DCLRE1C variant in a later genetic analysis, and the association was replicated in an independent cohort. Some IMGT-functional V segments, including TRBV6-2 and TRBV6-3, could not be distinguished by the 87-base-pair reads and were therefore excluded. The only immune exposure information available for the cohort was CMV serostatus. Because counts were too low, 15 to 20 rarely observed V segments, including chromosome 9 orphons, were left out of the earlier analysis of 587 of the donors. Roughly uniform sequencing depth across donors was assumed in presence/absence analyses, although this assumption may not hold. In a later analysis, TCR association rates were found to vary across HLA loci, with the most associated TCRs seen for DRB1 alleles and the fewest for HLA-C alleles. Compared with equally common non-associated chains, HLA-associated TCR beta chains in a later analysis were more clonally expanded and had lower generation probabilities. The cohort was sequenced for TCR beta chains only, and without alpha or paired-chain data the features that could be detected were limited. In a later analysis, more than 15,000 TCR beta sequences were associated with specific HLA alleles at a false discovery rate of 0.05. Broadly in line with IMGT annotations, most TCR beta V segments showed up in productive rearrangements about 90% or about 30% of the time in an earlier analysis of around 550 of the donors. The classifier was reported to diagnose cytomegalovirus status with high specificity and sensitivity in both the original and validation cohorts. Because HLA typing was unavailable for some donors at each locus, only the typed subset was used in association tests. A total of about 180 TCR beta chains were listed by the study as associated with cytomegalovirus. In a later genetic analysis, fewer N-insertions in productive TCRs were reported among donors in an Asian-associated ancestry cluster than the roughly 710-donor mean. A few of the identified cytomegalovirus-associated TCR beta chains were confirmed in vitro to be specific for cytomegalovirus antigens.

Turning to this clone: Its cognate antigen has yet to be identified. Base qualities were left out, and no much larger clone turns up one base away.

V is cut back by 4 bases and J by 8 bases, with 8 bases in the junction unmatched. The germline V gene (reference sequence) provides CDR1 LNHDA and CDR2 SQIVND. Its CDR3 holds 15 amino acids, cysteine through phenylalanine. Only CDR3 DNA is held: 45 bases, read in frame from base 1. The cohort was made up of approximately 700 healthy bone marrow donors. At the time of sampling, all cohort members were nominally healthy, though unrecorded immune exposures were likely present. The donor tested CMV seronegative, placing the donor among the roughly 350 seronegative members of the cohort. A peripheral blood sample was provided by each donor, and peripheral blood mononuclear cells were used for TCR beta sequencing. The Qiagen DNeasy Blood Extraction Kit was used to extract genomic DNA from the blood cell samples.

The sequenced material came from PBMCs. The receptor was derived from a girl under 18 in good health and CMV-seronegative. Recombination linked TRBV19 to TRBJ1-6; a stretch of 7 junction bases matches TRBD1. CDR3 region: CASSTPGTVYSPLHF. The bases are TGTGCCAGTAGTACCCCGGGGACAGTCTATTCACCCCTCCACTTT.